The rows below give T cell receptor beta chains drawn from one sample of a study of T-cell memory formation after mild COVID-19. MiXCR, run by TCRdb on the 5' RACE reads, gives a single entry per CDR3 protein. This sample carries about 350,000 distinct CDR3 sequences, approximately 13% of them seen once, and the ten largest clones take 22%. The sequenced material came from PBMCs or a T cell subset sorted from them (not recorded which). These receptors originate from a man between 18 and 29 years old who had mild COVID-19 (a few samples of this study predate the infection). Cell type and time point are not known. Both conserved end residues are part of each CDR3. A D gene is named only where the DNA matches it firmly. Clone size is given for some rows only: seen once, a few or many times, or a class if the clone is expanded.

size	V	D	J	DNA	CDR3
few	TRBV20-1	NA	TRBJ1-1	TGCAGTGCCCCATCACAGGGGAACACTGAAGCTTTCTTT	CSAPSQGNTEAFF
few	TRBV10-2	NA	TRBJ2-6	TGCGCCAGCAAAATGGTCTCTGGGGCCAACGTCCTGACTTTC	CASKMVSGANVLTF
NA	TRBV15	NA	TRBJ2-2	TGTGCCACCAGCCCCGATCTTACCGGGGAGCTGTTTTTT	CATSPDLTGELFF
NA	TRBV20-1	TRBD1	TRBJ1-1	TGCAGTGCATTATTGGACAGGGCGAACACTGAAGCTTTCTTT	CSALLDRANTEAFF
many	TRBV7-9	NA	TRBJ2-5	TGTGCCAGCAGCTTGTCGGGCGAAGAGACCCAGTACTTC	CASSLSGEETQYF
NA	TRBV24-1	TRBD1	TRBJ1-5	TGTGCCACCAGTGACCGAGCGACAGGGTGGGGGGCTAGCAATCAGCCCCAGCATTTT	CATSDRATGWGASNQPQHF
few	TRBV4-3	NA	TRBJ2-2	TGCGCCAGCAGCCAAGAAGGCTCCGGGGAGCTGTTTTTT	CASSQEGSGELFF
few	TRBV15	NA	TRBJ2-3	TGTGCCACCAGCAGAGATCGGGCAAGTGGGGTAGATACGCAGTATTTT	CATSRDRASGVDTQYF
NA	TRBV6-2/TRBV6-3	NA	TRBJ1-1	TGTGCCAGCAGCTTTGGTTGGTCCACTGAAGCTTTCTTT	CASSFGWSTEAFF
many	TRBV18	NA	TRBJ2-5	TGTGCCAGCTGTGACTTTCAAGAGACCCAGTACTTC	CASCDFQETQYF
NA	TRBV12-3/TRBV12-4	NA	TRBJ1-2	TGTGCCAGCAATAACAGTCCGTATGGCTACACCTTC	CASNNSPYGYTF
NA	TRBV9	NA	TRBJ2-3	TGTGCCAGCAGCGACGGACAGCTAAGCACAGATACGCAGTATTTT	CASSDGQLSTDTQYF
NA	TRBV28	NA	TRBJ1-5	TGTGCCAGCAGTTGGGGCTCGGCCCAGCCCCAGCATTTT	CASSWGSAQPQHF
many	TRBV29-1	TRBD1	TRBJ2-2	TGCAGCGTTGCCGGGACAGGGATTGGAGGGGAGCCCGGGGAGCTGTTTTTT	CSVAGTGIGGEPGELFF
few	TRBV10-3	NA	TRBJ1-1	TGTGCCATCTCCCAAGGGACCACTGAAGCTTTCTTT	CAISQGTTEAFF
few	TRBV4-1	TRBD1	TRBJ1-5	TGCGCCAGCAGCCTTAGGACAGGCAGTAATCAGCCCCAGCATTTT	CASSLRTGSNQPQHF
NA	TRBV6-2/TRBV6-3	NA	TRBJ2-5	TGTGCCAGCAGTGCCGACACTCAAGAGACCCAGTACTTC	CASSADTQETQYF
NA	TRBV20-1	NA	TRBJ1-2	TGCAGTGCTAGTCCCAATGACTATGGCTACACCTTC	CSASPNDYGYTF
NA	TRBV7-8	TRBD1	TRBJ1-2	TGTGCCAGCAGCCTCCCCTCCGAAGGGGACAGTCAAGTCTATGGCTACACCTTC	CASSLPSEGDSQVYGYTF
NA	TRBV6-5	TRBD1	TRBJ1-5	TGTGCCAGCGGTGTCCAGGGGGCAATGGGCAATCAGCCCCAGCATTTT	CASGVQGAMGNQPQHF
many	TRBV4-1	TRBD2	TRBJ2-5	TGCGCCAGCAGCCTAAACAGCGGGGGGGGAGAGACCCAGTACTTC	CASSLNSGGGETQYF
NA	TRBV20-1	TRBD1	TRBJ2-3	TGCAGTGCCAGCCCGGGACAGGGAAACACAGATACGCAGTATTTT	CSASPGQGNTDTQYF
NA	TRBV7-9	TRBD2	TRBJ2-5	TGTGCCAGCAGCCACCCTAGCGGGGAAGGGGAGACCCAGTACTTC	CASSHPSGEGETQYF
many	TRBV4-3	NA	TRBJ2-5	TGCGCCAGCAGCCGGGAGATTCAAGAGACCCAGTACTTC	CASSREIQETQYF
few	TRBV6-5	NA	TRBJ1-1	TGTGCCAGCAGTTACCGTGTAGACACTGAAGCTTTCTTT	CASSYRVDTEAFF